Sequencing of this T cell receptor (beta chain) was carried out in a study of T-cell memory formation after mild COVID-19. Study background: For the most part, TCR clusters were specific to one donor. Study findings and constraints: Balance between CD4 and CD8 was seen in clones contracting day 15 to 85, and a CD4+ lean was seen in later expanders. Contracting clones localized mainly to CM and EM when CD4+ and mainly to EMRA when CD8+.

Barcoded TCR alpha and TCR beta cDNA libraries with UMIs came from 5'RACE using constant-segment primers. TCRdb analysed the 5' RACE reads with MiXCR anew, one entry per CDR3 protein. The table includes approximately 230,000 distinct CDR3 sequences, roughly 15% detected once. This clonotype was seen only a few times. Its target is not known. Germline trimming cut 4 bases from V and 1 base from J; bases unmatched to any gene: 3. This CDR3 has 15 residues. The germline V gene has CDR1 SGHRS and CDR2 YFSETQ. The sequence derives from a man aged 18 to 29 who had mild COVID-19 (a few samples of this study predate the infection). Cell type and time point are not known. The rearrangement links TRBV5-1 to TRBJ2-5, with 11 bases lining up with TRBD2. The sample comprised PBMCs or a T cell subset sorted from them (not recorded which). CDR3 residues: CASSRTSGFQETQYF. For the CDR3, the DNA is TGCGCCAGCAGCCGGACTAGCGGGTTCCAAGAGACCCAGTACTTC. Combining the CDR3 with reference TRBV5-1 and TRBJ2-5 gives the whole variable domain KAGVTQTPRYLIKTRGQQVTLSCSPISGHRSVSWYQQTPGQGLQFLFEYFSETQRNKGNFPGRFSGRQFSNSRSEMNVSTLELGDSALYLCASSRTSGFQETQYFGPGTRLLVL.